This T cell receptor (beta chain) was sequenced for a study of OX40 agonist ivuxolimab in advanced cancers. Study summary: Among those enrolled, mean age was about 63 years (range about 23 to 85) and less than 90% were male.

V shed 4 bases and J shed 5 bases, with 8 bases lying between them. Germline assignment: CDR1 MNHNS and CDR2 SASEGT. The CDR3 covers 12 residues. Profiled with immunoSEQ multiplex PCR; TCRdb holds only in-frame clones, not every one. The profile shows 70,000 or so clones, approximately 93% of them singletons. The specimen comprised CD4+ or CD8+ T cells sorted from blood, sampled in a trial of the OX40 agonist ivuxolimab. This sequence joins TRBV6-1 and TRBJ2-5, with D unresolved. The receptor was isolated from an adult with an advanced solid tumor such as melanoma, head and neck, liver or kidney cancer. The CDR3 region has the DNA TGTGCCAGCAGTGCAGTACGGGAGACCCAGTACTTC. It is translated as CASSAVRETQYF.